Listed here are 29 T cell receptor beta chains from one sample, sequenced in a study of T cell responses to AZD1222 COVID-19 vaccine. Using immunoSEQ multiplex PCR, the repertoire was profiled, and TCRdb retains in-frame clones only, with some absent. The data hold 100,000 to 150,000 clones, with more than 70% observed a single time. The source was peripheral blood, collected on day 0 of AZD1222 vaccination. The receptors here all came from an adult in good health.

The genes are TRBV7-9 and TRBJ2-1; D is perhaps TRBD2 (6 bases). The CDR3 runs to 15 residues. The germline V and J ends were trimmed by 7 bases and 8 bases, with 21 bases remaining between them. Germline V CDR1 and CDR2: SEHNR, FQNEAQ (reference sequence). The CDR3 region is CASTGPGLARYEQFF. The DNA of the CDR3 is TGTGCCAGCACCGGACCGGGACTGGCCAGGTATGAGCAGTTCTTC.

The chain links TRBV15 to TRBJ2-7; 8 bases agree with TRBD2. Unmatched junction bases numbered 4, after V lost 1 base and J lost 2 bases. Germline V gene lookup returns CDR1 LNHNV and CDR2 YYDKDF (reference sequence). CDR3 length equals 15 residues. CDR3 loop: CATSRGGAGAYEQYF. The CDR3, as DNA: TGTGCCACCAGCAGAGGTGGAGCGGGGGCCTACGAGCAGTACTTC.

The chain employs TRBV20-1 and TRBJ1-1, with D possibly TRBD1 on 5 matching bases. CDR3 length: 12 amino acids. Germline V lookup: CDR1 DFQATT, CDR2 SNEGSKA (reference sequence). V lost 3 bases to trimming and J lost 6 bases, with 11 bases between them. The CDR3 DNA follows: TGCAGTGCTAGTGAGGGGATGGCTGAAGCTTTCTTT. It codes for CSASEGMAEAFF.

The CDR3 loop reads CATSDFGTGMNEQFF. The CDR3 bases are TGTGCCACCAGTGATTTCGGGACAGGTATGAATGAGCAGTTCTTC. The chain uses TRBV24-1 and TRBJ2-1, with 8 bases that match TRBD1. V gave up 1 base and J gave up 7 bases; unmatched junction bases: 5. Per germline, CDR1 KGHDR and CDR2 SFDVKD. This CDR3 contains 15 residues.

The chain uses TRBV5-1 and TRBJ2-1; unclear D gene. The length of the CDR3 is 14 residues. The V and J ends lost 4 bases and 5 bases respectively, with 13 bases between them. Germline lookup yields CDR1 SGHRS and CDR2 YFSETQ. CDR3 in amino acids: CASSLGSEDNEQFF. CDR3 coding DNA: TGCGCCAGCAGCCTGGGCTCCGAGGACAATGAGCAGTTCTTC. Full variable domain (outside the CDR3, taken from reference TRBV5-1 and TRBJ2-1): KAGVTQTPRYLIKTRGQQVTLSCSPISGHRSVSWYQQTPGQGLQFLFEYFSETQRNKGNFPGRFSGRQFSNSRSEMNVSTLELGDSALYLCASSLGSEDNEQFFGPGTRLTVL.

The chain carries TRBV19 and TRBJ1-1; D is possibly TRBD1 (5 bases). V was trimmed by 2 bases and J by 2 bases, leaving 9 bases between them. There are 14 residues in the CDR3. CDR1 is LNHDA and CDR2 is SQIVND in the germline V gene (reference sequence). The DNA of the CDR3 is TGTGCCAGTAGTATACTGGGGCGTAACACTGAAGCTTTCTTT. Protein: CASSILGRNTEAFF.

In its sample, this clone was seen once. The J gene is TRBJ2-2, the V gene TRBV21-1. TRBV21-1 is a recognized pseudogene. This CDR3 is built from 14 residues. Written as DNA, the CDR3 is TGTGCCAGCAGCAATGACGGAAACACCGGGGAGCTGTTTTTT. Protein: CASSNDGNTGELFF.

This chain joins TRBV5-6 and TRBJ2-3; 7 positions agree with TRBD1. The CDR3 covers 15 residues. Germline V CDR1 and CDR2: SGHDT, YYEEEE. The V gene end was trimmed by 2 bases and the J gene end by 3 bases; junction bases not matched to a gene: 6. CDR3 nucleotides: TGTGCCAGCAGCTTACAGGGGATAGGGACAGATACGCAGTATTTT. This translates into CASSLQGIGTDTQYF.

The chain employs TRBV6-6 and TRBJ1-3, with D uncertain. Trimming removed 7 bases at V and 2 bases at J, with 15 bases between. The germline CDR1 and CDR2 sequences are MNHNY and SVGAGI (reference sequence). The CDR3 runs 15 residues. The CDR3 here is CASIQLLGAGNTIYF. CDR3 bases: TGTGCCAGCATCCAACTACTGGGCGCTGGAAACACCATATATTTT.

V gene TRBV19 combines with J gene TRBJ1-2; no firm D call. CDR3 length: 13 residues. Germline loops: CDR1 LNHDA, CDR2 SQIVND (reference sequence). Between the trimmed V and J ends, which lost 7 bases and 5 bases, there was a span of 14 bases. The CDR3 region is CASNEGMGYGYTF. In nucleotides, the CDR3 is TGTGCCAGTAACGAGGGAATGGGGTATGGCTACACCTTC.

The chain uses TRBV5-1 and TRBJ2-6; maybe TRBD1 (5 bases). The length of the CDR3 is 18 residues. Trimming removed 2 bases at V and 0 bases at J, with 15 bases between. From germline, CDR1 is SGHRS and CDR2 YFSETQ. The chain's CDR3 is CASSFPLGQYSGANVLTF. The CDR3 bases are TGCGCCAGCAGCTTTCCCCTGGGGCAGTACTCTGGGGCCAACGTCCTGACTTTC.

This clone was detected a few times. V is TRBV19 and J is TRBJ2-7; D unresolved. The CDR3 is 15 residues long. Germline loops: CDR1 LNHDA, CDR2 SQIVND (reference sequence). V shed 1 base and J shed 3 bases, with 13 bases lying between them. The CDR3 loop is CASSIAPYQNYEQYF. CDR3 DNA: TGTGCCAGTAGTATAGCTCCATACCAGAACTACGAGCAGTACTTC.

The rearrangement uses TRBV27 and TRBJ2-7, with TRBD1 matching 8 bases. From germline, CDR1 is MNHEY and CDR2 SMNVEV (reference sequence). The length of the CDR3 is 13 residues. Trimming at V came to 5 bases and at J to 7 bases, leaving 7 bases not matched to a gene. CDR3: CASSPGTGPEQYF. CDR3 nucleotides: TGTGCCAGCAGTCCCGGGACAGGACCAGAGCAGTACTTC.

The chain couples TRBV7-2 to TRBJ2-1; D is tentatively TRBD1 or TRBD2 (5 bases each). The ends were cut back, 1 base at V and 12 bases at J, with 16 bases in the middle. Germline lookup yields CDR1 SGHTA and CDR2 FQGNSA. The CDR3 sequence is 14 residues long. CDR3 DNA sequence: TGTGCCAGCAGCTTAGGGCTCTCCGGGACCGGGCAGTTCTTC. This sequence encodes CASSLGLSGTGQFF.

Only one count was recorded for this clone. The chain uses TRBV4-2 and TRBJ2-2; the D is unclear. Trimming took 0 bases from V and 0 from J, leaving 11 bases between them. The CDR3 is made up of 17 amino acids. From germline, CDR1 is LGHNA and CDR2 YNFKEQ. DNA for the CDR3: TGTGCCAGCAGCCAAGATGGGGAAGAATCGAACACCGGGGAGCTGTTTTTT. This sequence encodes CASSQDGEESNTGELFF.

This clone showed up just once. This chain uses TRBV12-3 or TRBV12-4 with TRBJ2-7; D not resolved. Trimming shortened V by 1 base and J by 1 base, and 5 bases separated the two germline ends. The CDR3 runs to 13 residues. The CDR3 is CASSLESSYEQYF. In DNA form, the CDR3 reads TGTGCCAGCAGTTTAGAGTCATCCTACGAGCAGTACTTC.

V gene TRBV28 combines with J gene TRBJ1-2; a possible D gene is TRBD1 (6 bases). Trimming shortened V by 0 bases and J by 2 bases, and 19 bases separated the two germline ends. Germline-derived CDR1 and CDR2 are MDHEN and SYDVKM. The CDR3 loop spans 18 amino acids. In DNA, the CDR3 is TGTGCCAGCAGTTTATGGGCAGGGGATCACAACTTAAACTATGGCTACACCTTC. Translating gives CASSLWAGDHNLNYGYTF.

V and J are TRBV5-1 and TRBJ1-4, with 8 bases aligning to TRBD1. The CDR3 has 14 amino acids. V lost 0 bases to trimming and J lost 7 bases; unmatched junction nucleotides: 2. Per germline, CDR1 SGHRS and CDR2 YFSETQ. This CDR3 is CASSLEQGGEKLFF. For the CDR3, the DNA is TGCGCCAGCAGCTTGGAACAGGGGGGTGAAAAACTGTTTTTT.

This sequence joins TRBV3-1 (or the pseudogene TRBV3-2) and TRBJ1-2; unclear D gene. The CDR3 extends over 12 amino acids. Germline CDR1 LGHDT, CDR2 YNNKEL (reference sequence). Trimming took off 0 bases at V and 8 bases at J, with 7 bases between the two ends. CDR3 in amino acids: CASSQDREGYTF. The CDR3 DNA reads TGTGCCAGCAGCCAAGATCGGGAAGGCTACACCTTC.

V is TRBV19 and J is TRBJ2-1, with D tentatively TRBD2 (6 bases). Per the germline V gene, CDR1 is LNHDA and CDR2 is SQIVND (reference sequence). This CDR3 is built from 15 residues. V gave up 1 base and J gave up 0 bases, with 7 bases separating them. Here the CDR3 reads CASSIVAVSYNEQFF. The CDR3 DNA reads TGTGCCAGTAGTATAGTAGCGGTCTCCTACAATGAGCAGTTCTTC.

The rearrangement uses TRBV2 and TRBJ2-2; D assignment may be TRBD1 or TRBD2 (6 bases each). The CDR3 consists of 14 residues. Germline V lookup: CDR1 SNHLY, CDR2 FYNNEI. V shed 7 bases and J shed 2 bases, with 11 bases lying between them. The CDR3 DNA follows: TGTGCCAGCACCGGGGGCCTTAACACCGGGGAGCTGTTTTTT. It encodes CASTGGLNTGELFF. Full variable domain (outside the CDR3, taken from reference TRBV2 and TRBJ2-2): EPEVTQTPSHQVTQMGQEVILRCVPISNHLYFYWYRQILGQKVEFLVSFYNNEISEKSEIFDDQFSVERPDGSNFTLKIRSTKLEDSAMYFCASTGGLNTGELFFGEGSRLTVL.

The chain is built from TRBV7-2 and TRBJ1-2; maybe TRBD1 (6 bases). This CDR3 is built from 16 residues. Germline V lookup: CDR1 SGHTA, CDR2 FQGNSA. V lost 10 bases to trimming and J lost 0 bases, with 21 bases between them. Here the CDR3 reads CATEPIGGPTNYGYTF. As DNA, the CDR3 is TGTGCCACCGAGCCTATCGGGGGGCCCACTAACTATGGCTACACCTTC.

In its sample, this clone was seen once. The chain carries TRBV29-1 and TRBJ1-1; D is unclear. Germline values: CDR1 SQVTM, CDR2 ANQGSEA. The CDR3 is 13 amino acids. Deletions cut 0 bases from V and 0 bases from J, with 5 bases between. CDR3 in DNA: TGCAGCGTTGAAGAATATTTGAACACTGAAGCTTTCTTT. This gives the protein CSVEEYLNTEAFF.

The chain is built from TRBV5-4 and TRBJ1-3; the D gene is possibly TRBD1 (6 bases). CDR3 length: 16 residues. V gave up 3 bases and J gave up 0 bases, with 13 bases separating them. Germline V CDR1 and CDR2: SGHNT, YYREEE (reference sequence). In DNA, the CDR3 is TGTGCCAGCAGCTCACGACAGGAAACCTCTGGAAACACCATATATTTT. It encodes CASSSRQETSGNTIYF.

The chain joins TRBV7-9 to TRBJ2-1; D is tentatively TRBD1 or TRBD2 (5 bases each). The ends were cut back, 2 bases at V and 9 bases at J, with 11 bases in the middle. Germline CDR1 reads SEHNR; CDR2 reads FQNEAQ (reference sequence). There are 13 residues in the CDR3. CDR3 bases: TGTGCCAGCAGCTTATCGACCGGGACTGAGCAGTTCTTC. Its translation is CASSLSTGTEQFF. The variable domain in full, with the rest retrieved from reference TRBV7-9 and TRBJ2-1, is DTGVSQNPRHKITKRGQNVTFRCDPISEHNRLYWYRQTLGQGPEFLTYFQNEAQLEKSRLLSDRFSAERPKGSFSTLEIQRTEQGDSAMYLCASSLSTGTEQFFGPGTRLTVL.

The genes are TRBV28 and TRBJ1-4; 8 nucleotides match TRBD1. Germline CDR1 reads MDHEN; CDR2 reads SYDVKM. The length of the CDR3 is 14 residues. With 1 base clipped from V and 8 bases from J, the junction kept 3 bases outside the gene matches. The CDR3 bases are TGTGCCAGCAGTTTATTCGGACAGGGCGAAAAACTGTTTTTT. The encoded protein is CASSLFGQGEKLFF.

CDR3 sequence: CASSYSWSYEQYF. The CDR3 DNA is TGTGCCAGCAGTTACTCGTGGAGTTACGAGCAGTACTTC. The chain combines TRBV6-6 with TRBJ2-7, with D unresolved. Trimming pared 0 bases from V and 4 bases from J, leaving 7 bases between. CDR1 and CDR2 (germline): MNHNY, SVGAGI (reference sequence). The CDR3 covers 13 residues.

This clone was seen a single time. The chain carries TRBV28 and TRBJ2-3, with 7 bases fitting TRBD2. The CDR3 covers 16 residues. Germline assignment: CDR1 MDHEN and CDR2 SYDVKM. Trimming removed 5 bases from V and 2 bases from J; junction bases left unmatched: 10. The CDR3 bases are TGTGCCAGCAGTCCCCCAGGAGCGGGACTCACAGATACGCAGTATTTT. This sequence encodes CASSPPGAGLTDTQYF.

The chain recombines TRBV30 with TRBJ2-7, with D maybe TRBD1 (6 bases). From germline, CDR1 is GTSNPN and CDR2 SVGIG (reference sequence). Trimming shortened V by 2 bases and J by 2 bases, and 10 bases separated the two germline ends. The length of the CDR3 is 13 residues. The CDR3 loop reads CAWSMDRAYEQYF. CDR3 nucleotides: TGTGCCTGGAGTATGGACAGAGCCTACGAGCAGTACTTC.